Each of the 18 T cell receptor beta chains below was sequenced from the same sample in a study of cytomegalovirus exposure and HLA in healthy donors. 13 Jbeta primers and 60 Vbeta primers were used for the PCR. The table came from immunoSEQ multiplex PCR; TCRdb's copy has only in-frame clones and leaves some out. This table holds 100,000 to 150,000 clones, approximately 17% found once. Input material: PBMCs. These receptors were collected from a female donor in good health and CMV-seropositive.

The J gene is TRBJ2-5, the V gene TRBV2; D call uncertain. The CDR3 loop spans 14 amino acids. V was trimmed by 2 bases and J by 5 bases, leaving 12 bases between them. The germline CDR1 and CDR2 sequences are SNHLY and FYNNEI. The CDR3 sequence: CASSENESRETQYF. DNA for the CDR3: TGTGCCAGCAGTGAAAACGAGTCACGGGAGACCCAGTACTTC.

This clone has more than one count but fewer than ten. The chain recombines TRBV4-1 with TRBJ1-1, with TRBD1 identical over 8 bases. Looked up from germline, CDR1 is MGHRA and CDR2 is YSYEKL. Unmatched junction bases numbered 5, after V lost 5 bases and J lost 3 bases. The CDR3 length is 14 residues. CDR3 sequence (DNA): TGCGCCAGCAGCTTCCGGACAGGGTACACTGAAGCTTTCTTT. This codes for CASSFRTGYTEAFF.

This sequence joins TRBV5-6 and TRBJ2-7, with D uncertain. CDR3 length: 14 amino acids. Germline V CDR1 and CDR2: SGHDT, YYEEEE. Deletions cut 1 base from V and 1 base from J, with 9 bases between. The CDR3 DNA reads TGTGCCAGCAGCTTGATCGAGGCATCCTACGAGCAGTACTTC. Translating it yields CASSLIEASYEQYF.

The rearrangement links TRBV4-1 to TRBJ1-1; 8 positions agree with TRBD1. This CDR3 has 15 residues. CDR1 is MGHRA, CDR2 YSYEKL, per germline. The ends lost 4 bases at V and 7 bases at J; junction bases unmatched: 11. The CDR3 protein is CASSRLADRVGEAFF. The CDR3 nucleotides read TGCGCCAGCAGCCGCCTTGCGGACAGGGTTGGTGAAGCTTTCTTT.

The chain links TRBV28 to TRBJ2-7; 7 nucleotides agree with TRBD2. The trim removed 7 bases at V and 10 bases at J, leaving 13 bases unmatched. CDR1 is MDHEN, CDR2 SYDVKM, per germline. The CDR3 spans 13 residues. The CDR3 sequence is CASTSPGLPPQYF. For the CDR3, the DNA is TGTGCCAGCACCTCTCCGGGACTACCTCCTCAGTACTTC.

V gene TRBV30 combines with J gene TRBJ1-5; unclear D gene. Germline V lookup: CDR1 GTSNPN, CDR2 SVGIG (reference sequence). The CDR3 extends over 14 amino acids. V was clipped by 2 bases and J by 2 bases, with 10 bases between them. The CDR3 protein is CAWSPLSGNQPQHF. Written as DNA, the CDR3 is TGTGCCTGGAGTCCGCTCTCAGGCAATCAGCCCCAGCATTTT.

The genes are TRBV5-1 and TRBJ2-7; 11 bases align to TRBD2. The length of the CDR3 is 15 residues. J gave up 6 bases and V 3 bases, and 8 bases lay outside the gene matches. Germline loops: CDR1 SGHRS, CDR2 YFSETQ. The CDR3, as DNA: TGCGCCAGCAGCTCACTAGCGGGAGCCCCAGTCGAGCAGTACTTC. Protein product: CASSSLAGAPVEQYF.

The V gene is TRBV7-2, the J gene TRBJ2-1; possibly TRBD2 for D (6 bases). V lost 3 bases and J 0 bases, leaving 15 bases between the germline ends. The germline V gene encodes CDR1 SGHTA and CDR2 FQGNSA. This CDR3 has 17 amino acids. The CDR3: CASSFISGTHSYNEQFF. The CDR3 DNA sequence: TGTGCCAGCAGCTTTATATCCGGGACTCACTCCTACAATGAGCAGTTCTTC.

The chain employs TRBV29-1 and TRBJ2-3; D remains ambiguous. V was trimmed by 4 bases and J by 4 bases, leaving 6 bases between them. This CDR3 has 11 amino acids. Germline V gene lookup returns CDR1 SQVTM and CDR2 ANQGSEA. As DNA, the CDR3 is TGCAGCGTTGTTGAGGCAGATACGCAGTATTTT. Translated, it gives CSVVEADTQYF.

This clone was counted a few times. The chain links TRBV10-1 to TRBJ1-1; perhaps TRBD1 as D (6 bases). CDR3 size: 15 residues. V lost 2 bases and J lost 3, with 13 bases in between. CDR1 is WNHNN, CDR2 SYGVQD, per germline (reference sequence). The CDR3 loop reads CASSEAGEGDTEAFF. The CDR3 DNA is TGCGCCAGCAGTGAGGCAGGGGAAGGGGACACTGAAGCTTTCTTT.

To note about this clone: The junction departs from the called germline gene at one end, perhaps through a read error. The rearrangement joins TRBV10-1 to TRBJ1-1, with a tentative D call TRBD1 (6 bases). Germline V gene sequence: CDR1 WNHNN, CDR2 SYGVQD (reference sequence). The CDR3 loop spans 14 amino acids. CDR3 loop: CASSDNRDNTEASF. CDR3 in DNA: TGCGCCAGCAGTGATAACAGGGACAACACTGAAGCTTCCTTT.

The chain links TRBV7-6 to TRBJ1-2; D is unclear. The CDR3 contains 14 residues. V lost 2 bases and J lost 8, with 15 bases in between. Germline V CDR1 and CDR2: SGHVS, FNYEAQ. The DNA of the CDR3 is TGTGCCAGCAGCTTACGTCAGGAGGGAGGAGGCTACACCTTC. This translates into CASSLRQEGGGYTF. The full variable domain, rest sourced from reference TRBV7-6 and TRBJ1-2, is GAGVSQSPRYKVTKRGQDVALRCDPISGHVSLYWYRQALGQGPEFLTYFNYEAQQDKSGLPNDRFSAERPEGSISTLTIQRTEQRDSAMYRCASSLRQEGGGYTFGSGTRLTVV.

The sample holds a few counts of this clone. The chain has TRBV7-2 and TRBJ2-7; 15 bases agree with TRBD2. The germline V gene has CDR1 SGHTA and CDR2 FQGNSA. V was pared by 1 base and J by 3 bases, with 7 bases of the junction left unmatched. The CDR3 is 18 amino acids. The CDR3: CASSLVGRTSGRVYEQYF. The DNA of the CDR3 is TGTGCCAGCAGCTTAGTTGGTAGGACTAGCGGGAGGGTCTACGAGCAGTACTTC. Combining the CDR3 with reference TRBV7-2 and TRBJ2-7 gives the whole variable domain GAGVSQSPSNKVTEKGKDVELRCDPISGHTALYWYRQSLGQGLEFLIYFQGNSAPDKSGLPSDRFSAERTGGSVSTLTIQRTQQEDSAVYLCASSLVGRTSGRVYEQYFGPGTRLTVT.

The J gene is TRBJ2-1, the V gene TRBV7-8, with TRBD2 identical over 10 bases. This CDR3 comprises 16 residues. Germline assignment: CDR1 SGHVS and CDR2 FQNEAQ. The junction had 6 bases not matched to a gene; V was cut back by 1 base and J by 6 bases. CDR3 loop: CASSLGDWTSGNEQFF. The CDR3 DNA reads as TGTGCCAGCAGCTTAGGGGATTGGACTAGCGGCAATGAGCAGTTCTTC.

This clone was seen a single time. The V call is TRBV9, the J call TRBJ2-3, with 9 bases that match TRBD1. Germline-derived CDR1 and CDR2 are SGDLS and YYNGEE. The CDR3 totals 15 residues. V gave up 4 bases and J gave up 6 bases; unmatched junction bases: 9. CDR3 in amino acids: CASSPTGQGLDTQYF. Written as DNA, the CDR3 is TGTGCCAGCAGCCCAACGGGACAGGGTCTCGATACGCAGTATTTT.

The sample holds a few counts of this clone. The genes are TRBV5-1 and TRBJ2-1, with D perhaps matching TRBD2 (6 bases). Germline V CDR1 and CDR2: SGHRS, YFSETQ. Trimming shortened V by 4 bases and J by 4 bases, and 9 bases separated the two germline ends. There are 13 residues in the CDR3. CDR3 region: CASSEDYYNEQFF. Written as DNA, the CDR3 is TGCGCCAGCAGCGAGGACTATTACAATGAGCAGTTCTTC.

The rearrangement links TRBV7-2 to TRBJ2-3; D not certain. Germline values: CDR1 SGHTA, CDR2 FQGNSA. This CDR3 has 15 amino acids. V shed 1 base and J shed 1 base, with 9 bases lying between them. The CDR3 reads CASSLEHSRTDTQYF. DNA of the CDR3: TGTGCCAGCAGCTTAGAGCACAGCCGCACAGATACGCAGTATTTT. Drawing the rest from reference TRBV7-2 and TRBJ2-3, the complete variable domain is GAGVSQSPSNKVTEKGKDVELRCDPISGHTALYWYRQSLGQGLEFLIYFQGNSAPDKSGLPSDRFSAERTGGSVSTLTIQRTQQEDSAVYLCASSLEHSRTDTQYFGPGTRLTVL.

In its sample, this clone was seen a few times. The chain links TRBV7-8 to TRBJ1-1, with D tentatively TRBD1 (5 bases). The germline CDR1 and CDR2 sequences are SGHVS and FQNEAQ. The V end lost 2 bases, the J end lost 1 base, and 17 bases lay between the germline ends. CDR3 size: 17 residues. CDR3 sequence: CASSLRQSRDSNTEAFF. CDR3 DNA: TGTGCCAGCAGCTTACGACAGTCCCGAGATTCGAACACTGAAGCTTTCTTT. Using reference TRBV7-8 and TRBJ1-1 for the parts outside the CDR3, the full variable domain is GAGVSQSPRYKVAKRGQDVALRCDPISGHVSLFWYQQALGQGPEFLTYFQNEAQLDKSGLPSDRFFAERPEGSVSTLKIQRTQQEDSAVYLCASSLRQSRDSNTEAFFGQGTRLTVV.